This TCR beta chain was observed in a study of glioma-infiltrating T cells after dendritic cell vaccination. Measured with immunoSEQ multiplex PCR; TCRdb has only the in-frame clones, and not every one. The sample yields over 55,000 clones, 80% to 85% seen once. The sequences come from blood, collected before dendritic cell vaccination. The clonotype comes from a human donor with glioblastoma.

The CDR3 loop is CASRARTVNTEAFF. Written as DNA, the CDR3 is TGTGCCAGCAGGGCAAGGACAGTGAACACTGAAGCTTTCTTT. The chain couples TRBV2 to TRBJ1-1, with D perhaps TRBD1 (6 bases). Trimming left V 6 bases short and J 0 bases short, with 11 bases between. The CDR3 has 14 amino acids. The germline CDR1 and CDR2 sequences are SNHLY and FYNNEI.